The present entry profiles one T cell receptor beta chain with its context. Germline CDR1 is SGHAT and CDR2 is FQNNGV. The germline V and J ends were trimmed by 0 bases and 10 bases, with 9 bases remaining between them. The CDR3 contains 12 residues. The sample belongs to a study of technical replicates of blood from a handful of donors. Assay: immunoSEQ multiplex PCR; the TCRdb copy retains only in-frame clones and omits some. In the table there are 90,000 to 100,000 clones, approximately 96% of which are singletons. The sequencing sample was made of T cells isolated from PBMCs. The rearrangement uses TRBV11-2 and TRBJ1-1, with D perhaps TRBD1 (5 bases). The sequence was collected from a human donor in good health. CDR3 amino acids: CASSLDTGVAFF. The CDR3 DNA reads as TGTGCCAGCAGCTTAGATACGGGGGTAGCTTTCTTT.